These T cell receptor beta chains were read from a single sample in a study of cytomegalovirus exposure and HLA in healthy donors. Method: immunoSEQ multiplex PCR; TCRdb's copy keeps in-frame clones and lacks some. The data contain 190,000 or so clones, about 76% of them singletons. The source material was PBMCs. These receptors were collected from a male donor in good health and CMV-seropositive. CDR3s include the opening cysteine and the closing phenylalanine or tryptophan. D genes are given only for firm matches. Clone sizes are given selectively: once, few, many, or a class where the clone is expanded.

V gene	clone size	J gene	D gene	CDR3 DNA	CDR3 protein
TRBV27	few	TRBJ1-1	NA	TGTGCCAGCAGAGATATCAAAGGGACTAGCACTGAAGCTTTCTTT	CASRDIKGTSTEAFF
TRBV4-1	NA	TRBJ2-1	TRBD2	TGCGCCAGCAGGGTAGCGGGGGGGAACAATGAGCAGTTCTTC	CASRVAGGNNEQFF
TRBV30	NA	TRBJ1-2	NA	TGTGCCTGGAGTGTAGCTGTCGGCTATGGCTACACCTTC	CAWSVAVGYGYTF
TRBV4-1	few	TRBJ2-1	TRBD1	TGCGCCAGCAGCCAAGGAGGGACAGGGGGTCAGCAGTTCTTC	CASSQGGTGGQQFF
TRBV6-5	NA	TRBJ1-3	NA	TGTGCCACCGCCGTCCTGCTAACTTCTGGAAACACCATATATTTT	CATAVLLTSGNTIYF
TRBV6-4	NA	TRBJ1-1	TRBD1	TGTGCCAGCAGGGGACAGATGAACACTGAAGCTTTCTTT	CASRGQMNTEAFF
TRBV5-1	NA	TRBJ2-6	NA	TGCGCCAGCAGCTTGTGGGCAGGGTCGGGGGCCAACGTCCTGACTTTC	CASSLWAGSGANVLTF
TRBV7-2	NA	TRBJ1-4	TRBD1	TGTGCCAGCAGCTCGACAGGGGGGTTAACCTTAACTAATGAAAAACTGTTTTTT	CASSSTGGLTLTNEKLFF
TRBV7-9	NA	TRBJ1-6	TRBD1	TGTGCCAGCAGCTTAGTTGGGACAGGGGATTCACCCCTCCACTTT	CASSLVGTGDSPLHF
TRBV7-2	NA	TRBJ1-2	NA	TGTGCCAGCAGCCCGGGAGGAAACAACTATGGCTACACCTTC	CASSPGGNNYGYTF
TRBV5-4	NA	TRBJ1-1	NA	TGTGCCAGCAGTCCACCGGGGGGAATGAACACTGAAGCTTTCTTT	CASSPPGGMNTEAFF
TRBV28	NA	TRBJ1-1	NA	TGTGCCAGCAGTTTCGGGGGGAATTTGGAAGCTTTCTTT	CASSFGGNLEAFF
TRBV19	few	TRBJ1-2	TRBD1	TGTGCCAGTAGTCCCGAGGTCTACAGGGGAAGCTATGGCTACACCTTC	CASSPEVYRGSYGYTF
TRBV4-3	NA	TRBJ2-3	TRBD2	TGCGCCAGCAGCCAAGGGACCCGGGAGGGAGATACGCAGTATTTT	CASSQGTREGDTQYF
TRBV4-3	NA	TRBJ2-1	NA	TGCGCCAGCAGCCAAGACCACACCTTCTCCTACAATGAGCAGTTCTTC	CASSQDHTFSYNEQFF
TRBV5-6	NA	TRBJ2-7	NA	TGTGCCAGCAGCTTGGTCACGGGAAACGAGCAGTACTTC	CASSLVTGNEQYF
TRBV14	NA	TRBJ1-2	TRBD1	TGTGCCAGCAGCCAAGGCCCGGGACAGTCGTCCCTGCCCCTCTATGGCTACACCTTC	CASSQGPGQSSLPLYGYTF
TRBV15	few	TRBJ1-2	TRBD1	TGTGCCACCAGCAGACCGGGACAGGCGATTAACTATGGCTACACCTTC	CATSRPGQAINYGYTF
TRBV19	NA	TRBJ1-2	TRBD1	TGTGCCAGTAGTACTACGGGACAGGCCTTTTATGGCTACACCTTC	CASSTTGQAFYGYTF
TRBV18	once	TRBJ1-2	NA	TGTGCCAGCTCACCAGCCATAGAAGATTATGGCTACACCTTC	CASSPAIEDYGYTF
TRBV7-9	NA	TRBJ1-2	NA	TGTGCCAGCAGCTTGAAAACGGGGGGAGACTATGGCTACACCTTC	CASSLKTGGDYGYTF
TRBV18	once	TRBJ1-5	TRBD1	TGTGCCAGCTCACGGGACAGGGGGCTAGATCAGCCCCAGCATTTT	CASSRDRGLDQPQHF
TRBV27	NA	TRBJ2-7	TRBD2	TGTGCCAGCAGGCCGGGACTAGCGGACTCCTACGAGCAGTACTTC	CASRPGLADSYEQYF
TRBV14	few	TRBJ2-2	NA	TGTGCCAGCACCTTCGGGGGTTACACCGGGGAGCTGTTTTTT	CASTFGGYTGELFF
TRBV5-1	NA	TRBJ2-1	NA	TGCGCCAGCAGCTGGACTACCCAGGGTGGTGAGCAGTTCTTC	CASSWTTQGGEQFF
TRBV4-2	NA	TRBJ2-2	TRBD2	TGTGCCAGCAGCCGATTAGCGGGGGGCCCTACCGGCACCGGGGAGCTGTTTTTT	CASSRLAGGPTGTGELFF
TRBV15	NA	TRBJ1-2	NA	TGTGCCACCAGCAGTCCGCCGGGGGGCGAAAACTATGGCTACACCTTC	CATSSPPGGENYGYTF